Below are 12 T cell receptor beta chains sequenced from a single sample in a study of T cells in localized non-small cell lung cancer. The data were produced by immunoSEQ multiplex PCR, yet TCRdb's version contains in-frame clones alone and is incomplete. This sample has about 35,000 clones; approximately 90% occur once, and the top ten carry about 11%. The sample in question was peripheral blood mononuclear cells, obtained before any cancer treatment. The receptor set was obtained from a female donor of 60 years or more with stage II lung adenocarcinoma.

The chain employs TRBV5-1 and TRBJ2-5, with D possibly being TRBD2 (6 bases). CDR3 length: 13 residues. Trimming took 0 bases from V and 4 from J, leaving 7 bases between them. Germline V CDR1 and CDR2: SGHRS, YFSETQ. The chain's CDR3 is CASSLGGGETQYF. CDR3 DNA: TGCGCCAGCAGCTTGGGGGGAGGAGAGACCCAGTACTTC. Full variable domain (rest looked up from reference TRBV5-1 and TRBJ2-5): KAGVTQTPRYLIKTRGQQVTLSCSPISGHRSVSWYQQTPGQGLQFLFEYFSETQRNKGNFPGRFSGRQFSNSRSEMNVSTLELGDSALYLCASSLGGGETQYFGPGTRLLVL.

V gene TRBV4-2 combines with J gene TRBJ1-2; maybe TRBD1 (6 bases). Between the trimmed V and J ends, which lost 0 bases and 8 bases, there was a span of 16 bases. Looked up from germline, CDR1 is LGHNA and CDR2 is YNFKEQ. The CDR3 runs 15 residues. The DNA for the CDR3 is TGTGCCAGCAGCCAAGACGTGGACAGCAATGGGGGCTACACCTTC. This codes for CASSQDVDSNGGYTF.

V and J are TRBV5-1 and TRBJ2-1; D might be TRBD2 (6 bases). Trimming removed 4 bases from V and 8 bases from J, with 16 bases in between. Germline lookup yields CDR1 SGHRS and CDR2 YFSETQ. The CDR3 is 14 residues long. For the CDR3, the DNA is TGCGCCAGCAGCCTGGCGGGACTCCGAGATGAGCAGTTCTTC. Amino acids: CASSLAGLRDEQFF.

The V and J genes are TRBV11-2 and TRBJ2-1, with 8 positions matching TRBD2. The CDR3 extends over 16 amino acids. V trimming: 1 base; J trimming: 4 bases; junction bases outside the gene matches: 6. Germline values: CDR1 SGHAT, CDR2 FQNNGV. CDR3 sequence (DNA): TGTGCCAGCAGCTTAGTGGCTAGCGGGCGATACAATGAGCAGTTCTTC. Protein product: CASSLVASGRYNEQFF. Based on the CDR3 plus reference TRBV11-2 and TRBJ2-1, the full variable domain is EAGVAQSPRYKIIEKRQSVAFWCNPISGHATLYWYQQILGQGPKLLIQFQNNGVVDDSQLPKDRFSAERLKGVDSTLKIQPAKLEDSAVYLCASSLVASGRYNEQFFGPGTRLTVL.

This clone was seen just once. The rearrangement joins TRBV7-2 to TRBJ2-7, with D hard to call. V was pared by 7 bases and J by 5 bases, with 12 bases between. This CDR3 region has 12 residues. Germline V CDR1 and CDR2: SGHTA, FQGNSA. For the CDR3, the DNA is TGTGCCAGCACCTCCATGTACGACGAGCAGTACTTC. It is translated as CASTSMYDEQYF.

The genes are TRBV5-6 and TRBJ2-5; TRBD2 agrees at 7 bases. The CDR3 extends over 14 amino acids. J lost 3 bases, V lost 4 bases, and 6 bases had no gene match. Germline CDR1 is SGHDT and CDR2 is YYEEEE. The CDR3, as DNA: TGTGCCAGCAGCGCCTTGGGAGGGAAAGAGACCCAGTACTTC. Its protein product is CASSALGGKETQYF.

V gene TRBV7-2 combines with J gene TRBJ2-7; TRBD1 agrees at 9 bases. The CDR3 covers 14 residues. With V trimmed by 7 bases and J by 4 bases, 8 bases remained unmatched. CDR1 SGHTA and CDR2 FQGNSA come from the germline V gene. In DNA, the CDR3 is TGTGCCAGCACCCTAGACAGGGGGGAGTACGAGCAGTACTTC. Its protein is CASTLDRGEYEQYF.

In nucleotides, the CDR3 is TGTGCCAGCAGCTCAAGGGTCACTCAGGGGGTTAGGCGCTACGAGCAGTACTTC. It codes for CASSSRVTQGVRRYEQYF. The chain uses TRBV7-2 and TRBJ2-7, with 7 bases that match TRBD1. This CDR3 contains 18 residues. Germline values: CDR1 SGHTA, CDR2 FQGNSA. V trimming: 4 bases; J trimming: 3 bases; junction bases outside the gene matches: 18. The full variable domain, in which reference TRBV7-2 and TRBJ2-7 provide the parts outside the CDR3, is GAGVSQSPSNKVTEKGKDVELRCDPISGHTALYWYRQSLGQGLEFLIYFQGNSAPDKSGLPSDRFSAERTGGSVSTLTIQRTQQEDSAVYLCASSSRVTQGVRRYEQYFGPGTRLTVT.

V is TRBV19 and J is TRBJ1-1, with D hard to call. Trimming shortened V by 5 bases and J by 1 base, and 11 bases separated the two germline ends. Germline values: CDR1 LNHDA, CDR2 SQIVND (reference sequence). The CDR3 contains 14 residues. CDR3 sequence reads: CASSLDGGNTEAFF. CDR3 DNA: TGTGCCAGTAGTCTCGACGGAGGGAACACTGAAGCTTTCTTT.

V is TRBV9 and J is TRBJ2-2; D gene ambiguous. This CDR3 is 13 amino acids long. Trimming pared 0 bases from V and 4 bases from J, leaving 4 bases between. Germline values: CDR1 SGDLS, CDR2 YYNGEE. The CDR3 sequence is CASSVDGTGELFF. CDR3 sequence (DNA): TGTGCCAGCAGCGTAGATGGCACCGGGGAGCTGTTTTTT.

The chain couples TRBV7-2 to TRBJ2-2; D gene ambiguous. The V gene's germline CDR1 is SGHTA and CDR2 FQGNSA. V dropped 4 bases and J dropped 1 base, with 4 bases sitting between them. The CDR3 runs 13 residues. The CDR3 DNA reads TGTGCCAGCAGCTACGGGAACACCGGGGAGCTGTTTTTT. Translated, it gives CASSYGNTGELFF.

J is TRBJ1-1 and V is TRBV15; 10 nucleotides line up with TRBD1. Germline V gene sequence: CDR1 LNHNV, CDR2 YYDKDF (reference sequence). J was trimmed by 0 bases and V by 11 bases; bases with no gene match: 12. The CDR3 extends over 16 amino acids. CDR3 bases: TGTGCCGCCGAAGCTGGGACAGGGGTGATGAACACTGAAGCTTTCTTT. Amino acid sequence: CAAEAGTGVMNTEAFF.